The clone carrying this T cell receptor (beta chain) was picked up a small number of times. The germline V gene has CDR1 SGHRS and CDR2 YFSETQ. This CDR3 has 14 residues. V dropped 4 bases and J dropped 7; count of bases not matched to a gene: 9. 13 Jbeta primers and 60 Vbeta primers were used for the PCR. Using immunoSEQ multiplex PCR, the repertoire was profiled, and TCRdb retains in-frame clones only, with some absent. The sample consists of 35,000 to 40,000 clones, about 53% of them appearing once. The source of the sample is a study of cytomegalovirus exposure and HLA in healthy donors. This sequence joins TRBV5-1 and TRBJ2-7; 9 bases fit TRBD2. The sample comprised PBMCs. The receptor was derived from a woman aged 40 to 50 in good health and CMV-seropositive. The CDR3 is CASSPGLAGGEQYF. The CDR3 bases are TGCGCCAGCAGCCCGGGACTAGCAGGGGGTGAGCAGTACTTC.